One TCR beta chain is described in this entry. Its matching antigen is unknown. The study ran its PCR with 60 Vbeta and 13 Jbeta primers. The method was immunoSEQ multiplex PCR; TCRdb's version includes in-frame clones alone and lacks a portion of them. The table records about 190,000 clones, less than 90% of them present only once. V was trimmed by 0 bases and J by 5 bases, leaving 5 bases between them. CDR1 and CDR2 from the germline V gene are SGHRS and YFSETQ. The CDR3 has 12 amino acids. The data stem from a study of cytomegalovirus exposure and HLA in healthy donors. Overall study results and limits: A later analysis linked a missense DCLRE1C variant to TCR beta V- and J-gene trimming. An Asian-associated ancestry cluster reportedly showed fewer N-insertions than the approximately 620-donor mean in a later analysis.

Sample: PBMCs. This clonotype was obtained from a man aged 50 to 59 in good health and CMV-seronegative. The V gene is TRBV5-1, the J gene TRBJ1-1; D possibly corresponds to TRBD1 (5 bases). The CDR3 reads CASSLGQTEAFF. CDR3 bases: TGCGCCAGCAGCTTGGGACAGACTGAAGCTTTCTTT.